The entry that follows covers one T cell receptor beta chain sequence. The entry originates in a study of blood T cell repertoires in COVID-19. As originally analysed: Amplification of reference gene primers provided the estimated nucleated cell counts. Assay used: immunoSEQ multiplex PCR; TCRdb lists only in-frame clones, some missing. D and trimming come from the DNA, and the V and J calls and clone size come from that table. The table shows about 170,000 clones, with around 80% occurring only once. V was clipped by 7 bases and J by 4 bases, with 16 bases between them. The germline CDR1 and CDR2 sequences are LNHDA and SQIVND (reference sequence). The CDR3 sequence is 14 residues long. Individuals drawn from around 25 US areas were about 18 to 95 years old.

The clonotype comes from a woman in her 50s in a cohort exposed to, infected with or recovered from COVID-19 (not recorded which). The V and J genes are TRBV19 and TRBJ1-2; D might be TRBD1 (6 bases). The sequencing input was PBMCs or T cells enriched from blood (not recorded which). CDR3 sequence (DNA): TGTGCCAGTAACTTACAGGGTACCAGCTATGGCTACACCTTC. The encoded protein is CASNLQGTSYGYTF.